The text below deals with one T cell receptor (beta chain). What it binds is unknown. The sample comes from a study of OX40 agonist ivuxolimab in advanced cancers. Broader study findings: On average, CD8+ T cells showed a greater number of expanded clones than CD4+.

Per the germline V gene, CDR1 is SEHNR and CDR2 is FQNEAQ (reference sequence). The CDR3 runs to 14 residues. V dropped 6 bases and J dropped 6; count of bases not matched to a gene: 11. Clones were sequenced by immunoSEQ multiplex PCR, and TCRdb holds only the in-frame ones, with some missing. There are over 25,000 clones in the sample; about 80% occur only once, and approximately 22% lies in the top ten. The input for sequencing was CD4+ or CD8+ T cells sorted from blood, taken in a trial of the OX40 agonist ivuxolimab. The TCR was taken from an adult with an advanced solid tumor such as melanoma, head and neck, liver or kidney cancer. The chain combines TRBV7-9 with TRBJ2-7, with 7 bases aligning to TRBD1. This chain's CDR3 is CASSSDRESTEQYF. CDR3 nucleotide sequence: TGTGCCAGCAGTTCCGACAGGGAAAGTACCGAGCAGTACTTC.